The next 20 T cell receptor beta chains were all read from a single sample in a study of T cell repertoires in cytomegalovirus infection. The antigens of these receptors remain unknown. TCRdb redid the calling of the reads with MiXCR, one entry per CDR3 protein. The sample carries approximately 260,000 distinct CDR3 sequences, 22% recorded once. The starting material was cultured PBMCs, obtained from culture after CMV antigen stimulation. These receptors were taken from a human donor in good health (CMV status not recorded). Some clones in this sample may be carry-over from other donors' samples.

This clonotype was counted between two and nine times. This sequence joins TRBV10-3 and TRBJ2-7; 10 bases agree with TRBD2. The germline V gene has CDR1 ENHRY and CDR2 SYGVKD. The CDR3 consists of 14 residues. V lost 6 bases, J lost 6 bases, and 8 bases stayed unmatched. The chain's CDR3 is CAIRGEAGGLEQYV. The CDR3 DNA reads TGTGCCATCAGGGGAGAAGCGGGAGGGCTCGAGCAGTACGTC.

V and J are TRBV7-2 and TRBJ2-2; no definite D call. Germline CDR1 reads SGHTA; CDR2 reads FQGNSA. This CDR3 is 17 amino acids long. V lost 1 base and J lost 3, with 15 bases in between. The CDR3 is CASSLEGTYNHTGELFF. The CDR3, as DNA: TGTGCCAGCAGCTTAGAGGGAACCTATAATCACACCGGGGAGCTGTTTTTT.

The gene calls are TRBV7-9 and TRBJ2-4; D is undetermined. Germline CDR1 reads SEHNR; CDR2 reads FQNEAQ (reference sequence). The CDR3 is 12 amino acids. The V end lost 5 bases, the J end lost 9 bases, and 11 bases lay between the germline ends. CDR3 DNA: TGTGCCAGCAGCCCACTCACCGGCATTCAGTACTTC. This gives the protein CASSPLTGIQYF. Full variable domain (rest looked up from reference TRBV7-9 and TRBJ2-4): DTGVSQNPRHKITKRGQNVTFRCDPISEHNRLYWYRQTLGQGPEFLTYFQNEAQLEKSRLLSDRFSAERPKGSFSTLEIQRTEQGDSAMYLCASSPLTGIQYFGAGTRLSVL.

This clonotype appeared many times. This chain connects TRBV7-8 to TRBJ1-1; D ambiguous. Looked up from germline, CDR1 is SGHVS and CDR2 is FQNEAQ. V gave up 1 base and J gave up 7 bases, with 13 bases separating them. The CDR3 is made up of 14 amino acids. The CDR3 protein is CASSLGPAVNEAFF. The CDR3 region has the DNA TGTGCCAGCAGCTTAGGTCCGGCTGTGAATGAAGCTTTCTTT.

V and J are TRBV9 and TRBJ2-5; D uncertain. This CDR3 comprises 14 residues. From germline, CDR1 is SGDLS and CDR2 YYNGEE. The V gene lost 3 bases and the J gene lost 5 bases, with 14 bases spanning the gap. The chain's CDR3 is CASSGDIAEETQYF. CDR3 sequence (DNA): TGTGCCAGCAGCGGCGACATCGCTGAGGAGACCCAGTACTTC.

V gene TRBV6-1 combines with J gene TRBJ1-5; D is uncertain. The CDR3 runs 15 residues. From germline, CDR1 is MNHNS and CDR2 SASEGT. Trimming took 2 bases from V and 0 from J, leaving 8 bases between them. The CDR3 is CASSESGHSNQPQHF. CDR3 DNA: TGTGCCAGCAGTGAATCCGGGCATAGCAATCAGCCCCAGCATTTT.

The V and J genes are TRBV30 and TRBJ2-3, with 8 bases identical to TRBD2. This CDR3 contains 15 residues. The germline V gene has CDR1 GTSNPN and CDR2 SVGIG (reference sequence). The junction had 12 bases not matched to a gene; V was cut back by 5 bases and J by 5 bases. The CDR3 sequence is CAWAIKAGAQDTQYF. In DNA, the CDR3 is TGTGCCTGGGCTATTAAAGCGGGAGCGCAAGATACGCAGTATTTT.

This clonotype came up a few times. CDR3 protein: CARSEYEQYF. In DNA, the CDR3 is TGTGCCAGATCAGAATACGAGCAGTACTTC. This chain uses TRBV7-8 with TRBJ2-7; D is undetermined. The germline CDR1 and CDR2 sequences are SGHVS and FQNEAQ. The CDR3 is 10 residues long. V lost 9 bases to trimming and J lost 4 bases, with 7 bases between them.

The table lists this clonotype with many counts. J is TRBJ1-1 and V is TRBV7-2; maybe TRBD1 (5 bases). With 5 bases removed from V and 7 bases from J, the gap between germline ends came to 14 bases. CDR1 SGHTA and CDR2 FQGNSA come from the germline V gene. The CDR3 runs to 13 residues. CDR3 DNA sequence: TGTGCCAGCAGCCTACAGGCACCGGATGAAGCTTTCTTT. This translates into CASSLQAPDEAFF.

There are many counts of this clonotype. The chain carries TRBV6-6 and TRBJ2-7, with 9 bases identical to TRBD2. Germline V lookup: CDR1 MNHNY, CDR2 SVGAGI (reference sequence). The CDR3 consists of 12 residues. The V and J ends lost 3 bases and 7 bases, in that order; junction bases with no gene match: 1. The CDR3 DNA is TGTGCCAGCAGTTATCTAGCGGGGGAGCAGTACGTC. Protein product: CASSYLAGEQYV.

The CDR3: CAIMQGGSPEAFF. The CDR3 bases are TGTGCCATCATGCAGGGTGGTTCCCCTGAAGCTTTCTTT. The genes are TRBV10-3 and TRBJ1-1, with D maybe TRBD1 (5 bases). V was clipped by 7 bases and J by 6 bases, with 15 bases between them. The CDR3 totals 13 residues. CDR1 is ENHRY, CDR2 SYGVKD, per germline.

This clonotype was observed a few times. The chain employs TRBV19 and TRBJ1-2; 8 positions agree with TRBD1. V shed 9 bases and J 2 bases; nucleotides not matched to a gene: 5. Per germline, CDR1 LNHDA and CDR2 SQIVND (reference sequence). CDR3 length: 13 amino acids. Written as DNA, the CDR3 is TGTGCCAGCGCGACAGGGGTGAACTATGGCTACACCTTC. Its translation is CASATGVNYGYTF.

This clonotype showed up just a few times. The rearrangement joins TRBV24-1 to TRBJ2-1; D unclear. V gave up 3 bases and J gave up 11 bases, with 10 bases separating them. This CDR3 is 12 amino acids long. Germline V gene sequence: CDR1 KGHDR, CDR2 SFDVKD. The CDR3 is CATSDPGAKQFF. The CDR3 DNA sequence: TGTGCCACCAGTGATCCGGGCGCTAAGCAGTTCTTC.

This clonotype was counted ten times or more. J is TRBJ1-6 and V is TRBV7-9; a possible D gene is TRBD1 (6 bases). Germline CDR1 reads SEHNR; CDR2 reads FQNEAQ (reference sequence). This CDR3 contains 14 residues. Trimming shortened V by 5 bases and J by 9 bases, and 14 bases separated the two germline ends. CDR3 coding DNA: TGTGCCAGCAGCCCGGGGGCCGGGGGTTCACCCCTCCACTTT. Its protein product is CASSPGAGGSPLHF. Combining the CDR3 with reference TRBV7-9 and TRBJ1-6 gives the whole variable domain DTGVSQNPRHKITKRGQNVTFRCDPISEHNRLYWYRQTLGQGPEFLTYFQNEAQLEKSRLLSDRFSAERPKGSFSTLEIQRTEQGDSAMYLCASSPGAGGSPLHFGNGTRLTVT.

The chain uses TRBV12-3 or TRBV12-4 and TRBJ2-1; TRBD2 matches at 12 bases. The CDR3 covers 18 residues. The junction had 9 bases not matched to a gene; V was cut back by 6 bases and J by 0 bases. CDR3 loop: CASRKTSGSWDSYNEQFF. Here the CDR3 DNA reads TGTGCCAGCAGGAAGACTAGCGGGAGCTGGGACTCCTACAATGAGCAGTTCTTC.

The chain joins TRBV7-2 to TRBJ2-5, with 9 positions matching TRBD2. Per the germline V gene, CDR1 is SGHTA and CDR2 is FQGNSA. Trimming cost V 5 bases and J 9 bases; bases outside gene matches: 10. The CDR3 spans 14 residues. The CDR3 nucleotides are TGTGCCAGCAGCCCCGGAAGGAGCGGGAGGTCCCAGTACTTC. Translating it yields CASSPGRSGRSQYF.

In its sample, this clonotype was seen a few times. J is TRBJ2-1 and V is TRBV7-2; D perhaps matches TRBD2 (7 bases). Germline V gives CDR1 SGHTA, CDR2 FQGNSA. This CDR3 is built from 12 residues. V lost 8 bases and J 9 bases, leaving 14 bases between the germline ends. CDR3 DNA: TGTGCCAGCGCCCCCGGGGGGCGTGAGCAGTTCTTC. Protein sequence: CASAPGGREQFF.

V usage is TRBV24-1 and J usage is TRBJ1-1; possible D gene TRBD1, 6 bases. This CDR3 is built from 13 residues. Germline V gene sequence: CDR1 KGHDR, CDR2 SFDVKD. The V gene lost 7 bases and the J gene lost 1 base, with 9 bases spanning the gap. The CDR3 protein is CATREGGNTEAFF. For the CDR3, the DNA is TGTGCCACCAGGGAGGGGGGGAACACTGAAGCTTTCTTT.

This clonotype has at least ten counts. V is TRBV6-2 or TRBV6-3 and J is TRBJ2-2; no firm D call. Germline V gene sequence: CDR1 MNHEY, CDR2 SVGEGT. With 2 bases removed from V and 6 bases from J, the gap between germline ends came to 4 bases. CDR3 size: 12 residues. In DNA, the CDR3 is TGTGCCAGCAGTTACGGTCCCGGGGAGCTGTTTTTT. It encodes CASSYGPGELFF.

The V gene is TRBV12-5, the J gene TRBJ2-2; possibly TRBD1 for D (6 bases). The length of the CDR3 is 16 residues. V was shortened by 5 bases and J by 3 bases, with 16 bases between the two germline ends. CDR1 is LGHNT, CDR2 FRNRAP, per germline. In DNA, the CDR3 is TGTGCTAGTGGTCTTATAACGCCAGGGGACACCGGGGAGCTGTTTTTT. As protein: CASGLITPGDTGELFF.